Listed below are T cell receptor beta chains from one sample, sequenced in a study of blood T cell repertoires in COVID-19. TCRdb's copy holds only in-frame clones and misses some; the assay was immunoSEQ multiplex PCR. The sample has hundreds of thousands of clones; 83% are singletons. Sequenced sample: PBMCs or T cells enriched from blood (not recorded which). The receptors derive from a woman aged 40-49 years who had been exposed to COVID-19. Each CDR3 is given with its conserved first and last residue.

v_gene: TRBV19
CDR3aa: CASGDPGQGLYGYTF

v_gene: TRBV28
CDR3aa: CASSTPGASSGNTIYF

v_gene: TRBV27
CDR3aa: CASSLSKEETQYF

v_gene: TRBV21-1
CDR3aa: CASSPAPWRGGAHPPLHF

v_gene: TRBV2
CDR3aa: CASRQGAGANTEAFF

v_gene: TRBV3-1/TRBV3-2
CDR3aa: CASSRSTFRDYGQDTQYF

v_gene: TRBV27
CDR3aa: CASSLLSFGSGYTF

v_gene: TRBV4-3
CDR3aa: CASSQEEGFLYNSPLHF

v_gene: TRBV27
CDR3aa: CASRDRASTDTQYF

v_gene: TRBV9
CDR3aa: CASSVSPGTSYEQYF

v_gene: TRBV30
CDR3aa: CAWSVQYSNQPQHF

v_gene: TRBV18
CDR3aa: CASSPPATREQYF

v_gene: TRBV5-5
CDR3aa: CASSSGGDSPLHF

v_gene: TRBV6-2/TRBV6-3
CDR3aa: CASSPTGAIYNQPQHF

v_gene: TRBV28
CDR3aa: CATQTESGSNQPQHF

v_gene: TRBV19
CDR3aa: CASSIQHRVGFEFF

v_gene: TRBV6-1
CDR3aa: CASSETSLGVDEQFF

v_gene: TRBV18
CDR3aa: CASSPEAVGRYGYTF

v_gene: TRBV9
CDR3aa: CASSGPNRVNTGELFF

v_gene: TRBV6-5
CDR3aa: CASSLTDREKLFF

v_gene: TRBV7-9
CDR3aa: CASRRDRIGIGYTF

v_gene: TRBV2
CDR3aa: CASRGQGAYEQYF

v_gene: TRBV12-3/TRBV12-4
CDR3aa: CASIAGAADTQYF

v_gene: TRBV7-3
CDR3aa: CASSPSGGRETQYF

v_gene: TRBV6-2/TRBV6-3
CDR3aa: CASSYGTHTYNEQFF

v_gene: TRBV7-8
CDR3aa: CASKSDGVLYEQYF

v_gene: TRBV18
CDR3aa: CASSARTGQGNQPQHF

v_gene: TRBV5-1
CDR3aa: CASRPREGGDTEAFF

v_gene: TRBV5-1
CDR3aa: CASSSLQGQGYEQYF

v_gene: TRBV19
CDR3aa: CASSMGLAGGNEQFF

v_gene: TRBV25-1
CDR3aa: CASSDLRGNEQFF

v_gene: TRBV19
CDR3aa: CASSMGQENTEAFF

v_gene: TRBV19
CDR3aa: CASSIKSWADTNEKLFF

v_gene: TRBV6-2/TRBV6-3
CDR3aa: CASSSAGVESQPQHF

v_gene: TRBV18
CDR3aa: CASSPTSTNEQFF

v_gene: TRBV9
CDR3aa: CASSPRLASTDTQYF

v_gene: TRBV4-3
CDR3aa: CASSQGLGRYEQFF

v_gene: TRBV19
CDR3aa: CASSTLTDRAGEQFF

v_gene: TRBV7-9
CDR3aa: CASSFYTGDSLSGANVLTF

v_gene: TRBV12-3/TRBV12-4
CDR3aa: CASSGLSNQPQHF

v_gene: TRBV3-1/TRBV3-2
CDR3aa: CASSQVSGELFF